This T cell receptor beta chain was obtained from a study of monozygotic twins with inflammatory bowel disease. This CDR3 comprises 11 residues. Germline V gives CDR1 MDHEN, CDR2 SYDVKM. Addition of UMIs with a 6-nucleotide sample barcode was achieved by template switching. TCRdb reprocessed the 5' RACE reads and stores each CDR3 protein as one record, lacking DNA. This sample's clone table lists 200,000 to 250,000 distinct CDR3 sequences. The material sequenced was blood. This TCR came from a human donor with ulcerative colitis or Crohn's disease, or a healthy co-twin of an affected twin (not recorded which). This rearrangement joins TRBV28 to TRBJ2-7. Here the CDR3 reads CASRLNDEQYF.